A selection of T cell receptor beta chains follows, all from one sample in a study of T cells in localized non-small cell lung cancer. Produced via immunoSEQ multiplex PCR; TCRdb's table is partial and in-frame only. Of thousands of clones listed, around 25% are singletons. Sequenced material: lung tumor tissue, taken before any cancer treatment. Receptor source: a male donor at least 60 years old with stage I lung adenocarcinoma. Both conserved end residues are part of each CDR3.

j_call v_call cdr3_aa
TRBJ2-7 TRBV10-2 CASTPQGRAYEQYF
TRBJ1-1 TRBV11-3 CASSSRGGHGTEAFF
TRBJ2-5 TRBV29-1 CSVYSGAAGETQYF
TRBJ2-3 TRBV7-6 CASSLAATTDTQYF
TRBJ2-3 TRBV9 CASSERGGTDTQYF
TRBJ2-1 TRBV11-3 CASRHRRDRGNEQFF
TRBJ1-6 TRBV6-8 CASSYPPRRENSPLHF
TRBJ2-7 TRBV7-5 CASSLRDRGYEQYF
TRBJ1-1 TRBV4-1 CASSQEKGRSTEAFF
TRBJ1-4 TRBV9 CASSVGGHSNEKLFF
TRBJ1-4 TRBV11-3 CASSLGFGATNEKLFF
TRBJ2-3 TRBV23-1 CASSQVTATDTQYF
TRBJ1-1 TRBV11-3 CASNHDRGNTEAFF
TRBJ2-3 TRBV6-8 CASSYGSALGTDTQYF
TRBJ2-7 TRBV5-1 CASSTIGQGGMGQYF
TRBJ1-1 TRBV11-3 CASSSTGERNTEAFF
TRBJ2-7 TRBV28 CASSLLGDEQYF
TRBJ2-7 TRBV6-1 CASSERWDRAEQYF
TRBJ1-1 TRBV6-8 CASSYSKGFEAFF
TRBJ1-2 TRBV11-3 CASSYRGLGYGYTF
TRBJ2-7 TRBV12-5 CASTKWGSYEQYF
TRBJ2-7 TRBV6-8 CASSYDRDASYEQYF
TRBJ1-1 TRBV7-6 CASSFRAANTEAFF
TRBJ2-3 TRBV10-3 CASSETGRADTQYF
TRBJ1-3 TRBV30 CAWSHLWGQSSSGNTIYF
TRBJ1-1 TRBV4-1 CASSQDSTGITEAFF
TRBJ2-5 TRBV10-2 CASKPSGGGGQETQYF
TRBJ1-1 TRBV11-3 CASSLGQGARLDTEAFF
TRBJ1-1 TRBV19 CASSTTLNTEAFF
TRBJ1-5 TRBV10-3 CAISESRQGPYSNQPQHF
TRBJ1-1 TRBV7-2 CASSLGEEAEAFF
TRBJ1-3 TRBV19 CASSIRGAENTIYF
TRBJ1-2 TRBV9 CASSVGDSSNYGYTF
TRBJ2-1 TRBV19 CASSIEGGREQFF
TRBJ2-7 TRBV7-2 CASSLPSGVEQYF
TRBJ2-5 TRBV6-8 CASMGLGYQETQYF